These 9 T cell receptor beta chains came from one sample sequenced in a study of T-cell reconstitution after alpha-beta-depleted transplantation in children. Preparation of the TCRbeta library was carried out with unique molecular identifiers. One entry per CDR3 protein, called by TCRdb with MiXCR from the PCR reads. This repertoire shows hundreds of thousands of distinct CDR3 sequences, about 10% found once; its top ten account for around 2%. The sequencing used PBMCs, collected before TCRalphabeta/CD19-depleted stem cell transplant. Source of these receptors: a child aged 2-15 years with inherited bone marrow failure, due to receive a stem cell transplant.

This clonotype has a count of ten or more. The chain recombines TRBV7-8 with TRBJ2-1, with TRBD2 identical over 10 bases. Trimming at V came to 3 bases and at J to 10 bases, leaving 3 bases not matched to a gene. The CDR3 sequence is 13 residues long. CDR1 and CDR2 (germline): SGHVS, FQNEAQ. CDR3 coding DNA: TGTGCCAGCAGCTTTGGACTAGCGGACGAGCAGTTCTTC. It encodes CASSFGLADEQFF.

This clonotype was recorded many times. The chain employs TRBV6-2 or TRBV6-3 and TRBJ2-1, with 10 bases lining up with TRBD2. Germline-derived CDR1 and CDR2 are MNHEY and SVGEGT. The CDR3 spans 17 residues. Losses at the gene ends were 5 bases for V and 7 bases for J; bases not matched to a gene: 14. The CDR3 spells CASSRRSTSGIGNEQFF. The CDR3, as DNA: TGTGCCAGCAGTCGACGATCTACTAGCGGGATAGGTAATGAGCAGTTCTTC.

This clonotype appeared a few times. The chain combines TRBV12-3 or TRBV12-4 with TRBJ1-5, with D unresolved. The V and J ends lost 6 bases and 7 bases respectively, with 13 bases between them. This CDR3 is 13 amino acids long. The CDR3 DNA follows: TGTGCCAGCAGGGACCGGACTTACCAGCCCCAGCATTTT. It yields the protein CASRDRTYQPQHF.

Details on this clonotype: A much larger clone lies a single base off, so this may be a read error. J is TRBJ2-3 and V is TRBV4-3, with 9 bases fitting TRBD2. The germline V gene encodes CDR1 LGHNA and CDR2 YSLEER. The CDR3 sequence is 20 residues long. The CDR3 reads CASSQGIIVAGVNRTDTQNF. Written as DNA, the CDR3 is TGCGCCAGCAGCCAAGGGATTATAGTAGCGGGAGTAAATCGCACAGATACGCAGAATTTT.

The chain uses TRBV4-1 and TRBJ2-1; unclear D gene. Trimming shortened V by 4 bases and J by 3 bases, and 13 bases separated the two germline ends. Germline V gene lookup returns CDR1 MGHRA and CDR2 YSYEKL. CDR3 size: 15 residues. The CDR3 here is CASSPRWQGYNEQFF. The CDR3 region has the DNA TGCGCCAGCAGCCCACGTTGGCAAGGCTACAATGAGCAGTTCTTC.

In its sample, this clonotype was seen many times. The chain employs TRBV12-3 or TRBV12-4 and TRBJ2-7; D is unresolved. This CDR3 region has 14 residues. The germline V and J ends were trimmed by 5 bases and 0 bases, with 11 bases remaining between them. CDR3 in DNA: TGTGCCAGCAGTGCCTACTGGACCTCCTACGAGCAGTACTTC. This sequence encodes CASSAYWTSYEQYF.

This clonotype was seen repeatedly, ten times or more. The chain carries TRBV24-1 and TRBJ2-3; D ambiguous. The CDR3 sequence is 12 residues long. Germline CDR1 is KGHDR and CDR2 is SFDVKD. The V and J ends lost 0 bases and 6 bases respectively, with 3 bases between them. CDR3 sequence reads: CATSDLYDTQYF. In nucleotides, the CDR3 is TGTGCCACCAGTGATTTGTACGATACGCAGTATTTT.

V usage is TRBV27 and J usage is TRBJ2-2, with a weak D call TRBD1 (6 bases). The ends were cut back, 10 bases at V and 6 bases at J, with 12 bases in the middle. CDR1 is MNHEY, CDR2 SMNVEV, per germline (reference sequence). The CDR3 is 12 residues long. This CDR3 is CAISQGPGELFF. The CDR3 region has the DNA TGTGCCATCTCACAGGGCCCCGGGGAGCTGTTTTTT.

This chain joins TRBV5-8 and TRBJ2-7; 8 bases line up with TRBD1. From germline, CDR1 is SGHTS and CDR2 YDEGEE. V dropped 8 bases and J dropped 6; count of bases not matched to a gene: 10. The CDR3 is 13 residues long. CDR3 amino acids: CARGDRLPFEQYF. The CDR3 DNA sequence: TGTGCCAGGGGGGACAGGCTCCCCTTCGAGCAGTACTTC.